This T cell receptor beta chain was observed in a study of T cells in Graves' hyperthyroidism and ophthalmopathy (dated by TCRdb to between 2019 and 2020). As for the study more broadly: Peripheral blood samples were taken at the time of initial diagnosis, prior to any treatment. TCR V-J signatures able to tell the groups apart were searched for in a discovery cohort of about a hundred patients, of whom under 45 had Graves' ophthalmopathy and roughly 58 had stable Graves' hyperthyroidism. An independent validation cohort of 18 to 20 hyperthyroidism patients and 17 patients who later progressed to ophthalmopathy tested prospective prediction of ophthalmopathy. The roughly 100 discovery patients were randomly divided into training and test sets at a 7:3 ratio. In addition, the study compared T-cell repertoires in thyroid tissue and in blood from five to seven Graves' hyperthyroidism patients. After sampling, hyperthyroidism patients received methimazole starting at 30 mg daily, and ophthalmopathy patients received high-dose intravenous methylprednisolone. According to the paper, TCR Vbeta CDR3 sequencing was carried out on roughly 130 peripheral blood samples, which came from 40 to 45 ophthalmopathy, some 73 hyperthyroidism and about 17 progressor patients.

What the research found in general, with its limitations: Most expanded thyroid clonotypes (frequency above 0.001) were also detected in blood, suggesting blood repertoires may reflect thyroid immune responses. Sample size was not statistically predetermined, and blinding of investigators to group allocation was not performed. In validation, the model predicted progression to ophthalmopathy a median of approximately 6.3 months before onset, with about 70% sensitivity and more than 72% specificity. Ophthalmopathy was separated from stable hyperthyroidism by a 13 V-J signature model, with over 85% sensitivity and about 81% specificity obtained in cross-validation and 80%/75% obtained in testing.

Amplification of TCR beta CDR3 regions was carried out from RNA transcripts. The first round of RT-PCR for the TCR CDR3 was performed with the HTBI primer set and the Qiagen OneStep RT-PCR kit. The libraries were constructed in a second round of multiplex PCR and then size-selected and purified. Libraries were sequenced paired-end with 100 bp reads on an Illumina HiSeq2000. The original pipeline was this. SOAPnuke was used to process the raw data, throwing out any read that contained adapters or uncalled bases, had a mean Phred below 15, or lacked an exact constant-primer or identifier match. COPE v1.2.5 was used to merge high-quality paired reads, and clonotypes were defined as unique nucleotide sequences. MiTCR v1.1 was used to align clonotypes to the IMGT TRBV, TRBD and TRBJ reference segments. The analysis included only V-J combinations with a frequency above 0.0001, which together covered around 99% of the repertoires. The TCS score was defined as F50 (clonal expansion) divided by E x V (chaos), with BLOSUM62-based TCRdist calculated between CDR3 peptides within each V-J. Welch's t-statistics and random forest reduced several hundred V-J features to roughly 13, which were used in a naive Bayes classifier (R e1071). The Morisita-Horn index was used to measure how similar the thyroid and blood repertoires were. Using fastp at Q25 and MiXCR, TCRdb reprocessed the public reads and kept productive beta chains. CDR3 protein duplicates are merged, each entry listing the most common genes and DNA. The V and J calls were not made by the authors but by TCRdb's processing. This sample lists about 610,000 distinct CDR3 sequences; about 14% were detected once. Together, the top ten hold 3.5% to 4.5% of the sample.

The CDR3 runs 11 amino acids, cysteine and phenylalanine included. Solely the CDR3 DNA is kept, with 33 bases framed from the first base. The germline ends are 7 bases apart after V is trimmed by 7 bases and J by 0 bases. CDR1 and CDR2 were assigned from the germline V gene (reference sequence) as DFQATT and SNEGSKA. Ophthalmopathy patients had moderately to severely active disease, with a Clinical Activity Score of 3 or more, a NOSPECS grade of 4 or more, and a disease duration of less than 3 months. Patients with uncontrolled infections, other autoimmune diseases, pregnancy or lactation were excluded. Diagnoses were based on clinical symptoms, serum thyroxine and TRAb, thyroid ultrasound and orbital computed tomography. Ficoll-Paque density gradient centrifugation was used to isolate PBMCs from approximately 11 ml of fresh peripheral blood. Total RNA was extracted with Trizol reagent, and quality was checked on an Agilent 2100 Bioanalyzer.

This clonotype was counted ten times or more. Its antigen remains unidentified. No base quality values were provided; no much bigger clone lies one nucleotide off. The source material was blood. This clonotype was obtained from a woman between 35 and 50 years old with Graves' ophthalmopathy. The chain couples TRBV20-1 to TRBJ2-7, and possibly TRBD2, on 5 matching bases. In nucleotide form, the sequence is TGCAGTGGAGGGAGCTCCTACGAGCAGTACTTC. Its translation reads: CSGGSSYEQYF.